A single sample is the source of the 21 T cell receptor beta chains below, sequenced in a study of post-analysis software for immune sequencing data. Study-level findings and limits: A handful of TRBV segments appeared more often in patients than in controls, and TRBV5-6, TRBV5-1 and TRBV20-1 were among these.

Unique molecular identifiers featured in each of the TCR beta cDNA libraries. TCRdb used MiXCR to reprocess the PCR reads, holding one entry per CDR3 protein. In the table there are 450,000 to 700,000 distinct CDR3 sequences, 40% to 50% of which are singletons. These receptors are not linked to any known antigen. Sequencing was performed on blood. These receptors were collected from a girl between 10 and 17 years old with multiple sclerosis.

This clonotype was seen only a few times. This rearrangement joins TRBV5-1 to TRBJ2-1; tentatively, D is TRBD2 (7 bases). CDR1 SGHRS and CDR2 YFSETQ come from the germline V gene. This CDR3 is 14 amino acids long. Trimming shortened V by 2 bases and J by 8 bases, and 14 bases separated the two germline ends. Here the CDR3 DNA reads TGCGCCAGCAGCTTCGAAGGGGGGAGGGATGAGCAGTTCTTC. Translated, it gives CASSFEGGRDEQFF.

V is TRBV29-1 and J is TRBJ2-3; 8 bases align to TRBD1. The junction had 8 bases not matched to a gene; V was cut back by 7 bases and J by 2 bases. The CDR3 contains 14 residues. From germline, CDR1 is SQVTM and CDR2 ANQGSEA. The chain's CDR3 is CSALDRGSTDTQYF. CDR3 DNA sequence: TGCAGCGCCCTTGACAGGGGCTCCACAGATACGCAGTATTTT.

This clonotype was detected only a few times. This sequence joins TRBV18 and TRBJ2-1; 11 bases map to TRBD1. V gave up 3 bases and J gave up 5 bases; unmatched junction bases: 6. In germline, CDR1 is KGHSH, CDR2 LQKENI. This CDR3 comprises 16 residues. The CDR3 sequence: CASSPQGQGVHNEQFF. CDR3 nucleotide sequence: TGTGCCAGCTCACCCCAGGGACAGGGGGTCCACAATGAGCAGTTCTTC.

The gene calls are TRBV20-1 and TRBJ2-5; D is undetermined. The end of the DNA aligns better with TRBJ2-7, so the J call may be wrong. CDR1 DFQATT and CDR2 SNEGSKA come from the germline V gene (reference sequence). The CDR3 consists of 11 residues. The CDR3 nucleotides are TGCAGTGCTAGTGGCACCCACGAGCAGTACTTC. Protein product: CSASGTHEQYF.

This chain connects TRBV20-1 to TRBJ1-2; possible D gene TRBD1, 6 bases. CDR1 is DFQATT, CDR2 SNEGSKA, per germline (reference sequence). The CDR3 extends over 16 amino acids. V gave up 3 bases and J gave up 3 bases, with 20 bases separating them. The CDR3 DNA sequence: TGCAGTGCTAGGCTCCGCGGCACAGGGCCAGACTATGGCTACACCTTC. It translates to CSARLRGTGPDYGYTF.

This clonotype occurred a few times. J is TRBJ2-5 and V is TRBV5-1; TRBD2 matches 10 bases. J was trimmed by 0 bases and V by 5 bases; bases with no gene match: 7. This CDR3 comprises 16 residues. Germline V gene lookup returns CDR1 SGHRS and CDR2 YFSETQ. DNA for the CDR3: TGCGCCAGCAGGAACCCGGGACTAGCGAACCAAGAGACCCAGTACTTC. Translated: CASRNPGLANQETQYF.

The chain carries TRBV20-1 and TRBJ1-2; D unclear. Germline V gene lookup returns CDR1 DFQATT and CDR2 SNEGSKA (reference sequence). Trimming left V 0 bases short and J 6 bases short, with 11 bases between. The CDR3 consists of 13 residues. In nucleotides, the CDR3 is TGCAGTGCTAGAGATAAGGGAGCGAATGGCTACACCTTC. Protein: CSARDKGANGYTF.

This clonotype has a count of ten or more. CDR3: CSARGLPSGRDRDTQYF. For the CDR3, the DNA is TGCAGTGCTAGAGGCCTCCCTAGCGGGAGAGACCGAGATACGCAGTATTTT. The gene calls are TRBV20-1 and TRBJ2-3, with TRBD2 identical over 10 bases. The CDR3 is 17 residues long. The J segment lost 5 bases and the V segment lost 1 base, leaving 12 bases of the junction unmatched. Germline V gene sequence: CDR1 DFQATT, CDR2 SNEGSKA (reference sequence).

This clonotype showed up just a few times. The CDR3 sequence is CASSLGQGAMSYEQYF. CDR3 DNA: TGCGCCAGCAGCCTAGGACAGGGGGCTATGTCCTACGAGCAGTACTTC. The rearrangement uses TRBV5-1 and TRBJ2-7; 11 nucleotides agree with TRBD1. V shed 4 bases and J 1 base; nucleotides not matched to a gene: 7. The CDR3 covers 16 residues. Germline CDR1 is SGHRS and CDR2 is YFSETQ.

V gene TRBV6-2 or TRBV6-3 combines with J gene TRBJ2-7, with 7 bases identical to TRBD2. The CDR3 contains 15 residues. After removal of 7 bases from V and 3 bases from J, the junction contained 12 bases not matched to a gene. Germline V gene data show CDR1 as MNHEY and CDR2 as SVGEGT. The CDR3 DNA reads as TGTGCCAGCACCTTTTGGGCTGGCGGGAGCTACGAGCAGTACTTC. It is translated as CASTFWAGGSYEQYF.

The chain couples TRBV27 to TRBJ1-2; 7 nucleotides align to TRBD1. With 4 bases clipped from V and 4 bases from J, the junction kept 6 bases outside the gene matches. Per the germline V gene, CDR1 is MNHEY and CDR2 is SMNVEV (reference sequence). This CDR3 spans 14 amino acids. CDR3 loop: CASSSHRGTYGYTF. DNA of the CDR3: TGTGCCAGCAGTTCCCACAGGGGAACCTATGGCTACACCTTC.

This clonotype has just a few counts. The chain carries TRBV6-5 and TRBJ1-2; TRBD1 agrees at 12 bases. V trimming: 3 bases; J trimming: 4 bases; junction bases outside the gene matches: 12. Per the germline V gene, CDR1 is MNHEY and CDR2 is SVGAGI. CDR3 length: 18 amino acids. The CDR3 spells CASSYSGTGGLLSYGYTF. CDR3 bases: TGTGCCAGCAGTTATTCCGGGACAGGGGGCCTCCTATCCTATGGCTACACCTTC.

This chain connects TRBV10-3 to TRBJ2-2; 11 bases are shared with TRBD1. CDR3 length: 16 amino acids. After removal of 5 bases from V and 5 bases from J, the junction contained 7 bases not matched to a gene. The germline CDR1 and CDR2 sequences are ENHRY and SYGVKD. The chain's CDR3 is CAISPDRGRRTGELFF. The CDR3 nucleotides read TGTGCCATCAGTCCGGACAGGGGGCGGAGGACCGGGGAGCTGTTTTTT.

The sample holds a few counts of this clonotype. The V gene is TRBV10-2, the J gene TRBJ2-3, with TRBD2 identical over 14 bases. Per the germline V gene, CDR1 is WSHSY and CDR2 is SAAADI. This CDR3 has 16 residues. V gave up 5 bases and J gave up 4 bases; unmatched junction bases: 5. CDR3 sequence reads: CASSPGTSGRSDTQYF. The CDR3 nucleotides read TGCGCCAGCAGTCCGGGGACTAGCGGGAGATCAGATACGCAGTATTTT.

As regards this clonotype: Being one base from a much bigger clone, this may be a read error. The chain uses TRBV12-3 or TRBV12-4 and TRBJ2-1; 7 bases are a match to TRBD1. This CDR3 has 14 residues. The J segment lost 0 bases and the V segment lost 11 bases, leaving 7 bases of the junction unmatched. DNA of the CDR3: TGTGCCGGCACCGGGACAGTCTCCTACAATGAGCAGTTCTTC. This sequence encodes CAGTGTVSYNEQFF.

Points on this clonotype: One junction end does not reproduce the germline sequence, and a read error may be involved. In DNA, the CDR3 is TGTGCCAGCAGGGCGGGACTAGCTCCTGGGGAGCGGTTTTTT. Its translation is CASRAGLAPGERFF. This rearrangement joins TRBV12-3 or TRBV12-4 to TRBJ2-2; 9 nucleotides agree with TRBD2. CDR3 length: 14 residues.

V and J are TRBV5-1 and TRBJ1-2, with TRBD1 matching 8 bases. Germline V gene data show CDR1 as SGHRS and CDR2 as YFSETQ. CDR3 size: 14 residues. V was clipped by 0 bases and J by 8 bases; unmatched bases: 6. The CDR3 loop reads CASSLGDRGPGYTF. The CDR3 DNA reads TGCGCCAGCAGCTTGGGTGACAGGGGACCGGGCTACACCTTC.

This chain links TRBV20-1 with TRBJ1-6; possible D gene TRBD1, 5 bases. CDR1 DFQATT and CDR2 SNEGSKA come from the germline V gene (reference sequence). Between the trimmed V and J ends, which lost 3 bases and 8 bases, there was a span of 20 bases. The CDR3 is 16 amino acids. The CDR3: CSARAGTGGTYSPLHF. CDR3 in DNA: TGCAGTGCTAGGGCCGGGACGGGGGGAACTTATTCACCCCTCCACTTT.

The V and J genes are TRBV20-1 and TRBJ2-7, with 10 bases aligning to TRBD2. The V and J ends lost 6 bases and 4 bases, in that order; junction bases with no gene match: 15. The CDR3 runs to 16 residues. CDR1 is DFQATT and CDR2 is SNEGSKA in the germline V gene (reference sequence). The CDR3 nucleotides read TGCAGTGCCGAGAGACTTCTAGCGGGAGCACGGTACGAGCAGTACTTC. As protein: CSAERLLAGARYEQYF.

This rearrangement joins TRBV5-1 to TRBJ2-5; 8 positions match TRBD2. CDR3 length: 16 amino acids. The V and J ends lost 0 bases and 2 bases, in that order; junction bases with no gene match: 6. CDR1 and CDR2 from the germline V gene are SGHRS and YFSETQ. Written as DNA, the CDR3 is TGCGCCAGCAGCTTGGCCGGGGGGGGATTTCAAGAGACCCAGTACTTC. Residues: CASSLAGGGFQETQYF.

The table lists this clonotype with a few counts. The V gene is TRBV6-6, the J gene TRBJ1-1, with unresolved D. CDR1 MNHNY and CDR2 SVGAGI come from the germline V gene (reference sequence). The CDR3 contains 14 residues. The germline V and J ends were trimmed by 2 bases and 0 bases, with 7 bases remaining between them. The CDR3 sequence is CASSYIGMNTEAFF. CDR3 nucleotide sequence: TGTGCCAGCAGTTACATAGGTATGAACACTGAAGCTTTCTTT.